The rows below give T cell receptor beta chains drawn from one sample of a study of neurological immune-mediated disorders. Via MiXCR, TCRdb re-called the 5' RACE reads, giving one row per CDR3 protein. The table has 55,000 to 70,000 distinct CDR3 sequences, less than 4% seen once; the top ten hold 1% to 1.5%. The sequenced sample was PBMCs. The receptor source for this set is a man aged 30 to 39 with multiple sclerosis. Each CDR3 is given with its conserved first and last residue. The order of the fields is V gene, J gene, D gene, clone size, CDR3 protein, CDR3 DNA. A D gene is named only where the DNA matches it firmly. The size field is filled for only some rows; it gives once, few, many or a size class.

TRBV7-3	TRBJ2-1	TRBD1	many	CASSPGTENYNEQFF	TGTGCCAGCAGCCCCGGGACAGAGAACTACAATGAGCAGTTCTTC
TRBV5-1	TRBJ2-7	.	many	CASSAGLVAYEQYF	TGCGCCAGCAGCGCGGGACTCGTGGCCTACGAGCAGTACTTC
TRBV6-6	TRBJ2-7	.	many	CASKYGQGTSYEQYF	TGTGCCAGCAAATACGGCCAGGGGACCTCCTACGAGCAGTACTTC
TRBV27	TRBJ2-3	.	many	CASSVSGLSTDTQYF	TGTGCCAGCAGTGTTTCGGGACTTAGCACAGATACGCAGTATTTT
TRBV6-5	TRBJ1-2	.	many	CASSPDPEPNYGYTF	TGTGCCAGCAGTCCTGACCCAGAACCCAACTATGGCTACACCTTC
TRBV4-1	TRBJ1-1	.	.	CASSTNLGTEAFF	TGCGCCAGCAGCACCAACCTAGGCACTGAAGCTTTCTTT
TRBV5-1	TRBJ2-1	TRBD2	many	CASSLAAGGGYEQFF	TGCGCCAGCAGCTTAGCAGCGGGGGGGGGTTATGAGCAGTTCTTC
TRBV20-1	TRBJ2-7	.	many	CSARVRADGTYEQYF	TGCAGTGCTAGAGTTAGGGCGGACGGGACCTACGAGCAGTACTTC
TRBV7-2	TRBJ2-7	TRBD2	.	CASSYGLAGIYEQYF	TGTGCCAGCAGTTATGGACTAGCGGGGATCTACGAGCAGTACTTC
TRBV3-1	TRBJ2-1	.	many	CASSGNEQFF	TGTGCCAGCAGCGGGAATGAGCAGTTCTTC
TRBV4-1	TRBJ2-6	TRBD2	many	CASSHLGLAGASSGANVLTF	TGCGCCAGCAGCCACTTGGGACTAGCGGGAGCAAGCTCTGGGGCCAACGTCCTGACTTTC
TRBV20-1	TRBJ1-1	.	many	CSARVSVGGVAFF	TGCAGTGCTAGAGTTAGCGTCGGAGGCGTAGCTTTCTTT
TRBV6-5	TRBJ2-7	.	many	CATYREPYEQYF	TGTGCCACCTACAGGGAACCCTACGAGCAGTACTTC
TRBV4-1	TRBJ2-5	.	many	CASSHRAGREQETQYF	TGCGCCAGCAGCCACCGAGCGGGCCGAGAACAAGAGACCCAGTACTTC
TRBV7-9	TRBJ2-5	.	many	CASTPGQSQETQYF	TGTGCCAGCACCCCCGGACAGTCCCAAGAGACCCAGTACTTC
TRBV10-3	TRBJ1-1	.	many	CASRRGGERSTEAFF	TGTGCCAGCCGACGGGGGGGCGAGAGAAGCACTGAAGCTTTCTTT
TRBV29-1	TRBJ1-2	.	many	CSVEARGGYTF	TGCAGCGTGGAGGCCCGTGGAGGCTACACCTTC
TRBV7-9	TRBJ2-2	.	many	CASSLAWGFNTGELFF	TGTGCCAGCAGCTTAGCTTGGGGCTTCAACACCGGGGAGCTGTTTTTT
TRBV10-2	TRBJ1-5	.	.	CASSRGVRNQPQNF	TGCGCCAGCTCCAGAGGGGTTCGGAATCAGCCCCAGAATTTT
TRBV5-1	TRBJ2-7	TRBD1	many	CASSLTGGGYEQYF	TGCGCCAGCAGCTTGACAGGGGGCGGCTACGAGCAGTACTTC
TRBV20-1	TRBJ2-3	TRBD2	many	CSARESSGGRHTDTQYF	TGCAGTGCTAGAGAGTCCAGCGGGGGGCGACACACAGATACGCAGTATTTT
TRBV10-1	TRBJ2-3	TRBD1	many	CASREQGAGDTQYF	TGCGCCAGCAGGGAACAGGGGGCAGGAGATACGCAGTATTTT
TRBV5-1	TRBJ2-1	.	many	CASSYDSVNEQFF	TGCGCCAGCAGCTATGACAGCGTCAATGAGCAGTTCTTC
TRBV12-3/TRBV12-4	TRBJ2-3	TRBD2	many	CASSSTGTSGGFGTQYF	TGTGCCAGCAGTTCGACAGGGACTAGCGGGGGCTTCGGTACGCAGTATTTT
TRBV5-1	TRBJ2-7	TRBD2	many	CASSFRLAGLTYEQYF	TGCGCCAGCAGCTTTCGACTAGCGGGGTTGACATACGAGCAGTACTTC
TRBV3-1	TRBJ2-1	.	many	CASSQPYNEQFF	TGTGCCAGCAGCCAACCCTACAATGAGCAGTTCTTC
TRBV20-1	TRBJ2-5	.	many	CSARSPGIQETQYF	TGCAGTGCTAGAAGCCCCGGGATTCAAGAGACCCAGTACTTC
TRBV2	TRBJ2-1	.	many	CASSVSYGEQFF	TGTGCCAGCAGTGTCAGTTACGGTGAGCAGTTCTTC
TRBV6-2/TRBV6-3	TRBJ2-7	TRBD1	many	CASSEGQPSYEQYF	TGTGCCAGCAGCGAGGGACAGCCATCCTACGAGCAGTACTTC
TRBV6-1	TRBJ2-6	.	many	CASSEGSGANVLTF	TGTGCCAGCAGTGAAGGCTCTGGGGCCAACGTCCTGACTTTC
TRBV20-1	TRBJ2-7	TRBD2	many	CSGALGGGSYEQYF	TGCAGTGGCGCCCTCGGGGGGGGTTCCTACGAGCAGTACTTC
TRBV7-6	TRBJ1-5	.	few	CASSRGANQPQNF	TGTGCCAGCAGCCGCGGGGCGAACCAGCCCCAGAATTTT